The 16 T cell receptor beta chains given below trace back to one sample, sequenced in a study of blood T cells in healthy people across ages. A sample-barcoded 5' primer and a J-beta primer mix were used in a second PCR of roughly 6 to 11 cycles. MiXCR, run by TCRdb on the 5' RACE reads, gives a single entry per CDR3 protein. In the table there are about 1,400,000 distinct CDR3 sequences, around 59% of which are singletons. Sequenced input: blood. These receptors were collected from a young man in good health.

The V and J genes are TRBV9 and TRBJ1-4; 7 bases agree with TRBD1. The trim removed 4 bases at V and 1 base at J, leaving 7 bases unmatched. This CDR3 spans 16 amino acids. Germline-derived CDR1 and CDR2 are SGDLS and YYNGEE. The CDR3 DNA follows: TGTGCCAGCAGCCACCCAAACAGGGGAACTAATGAAAAACTGTTTTTT. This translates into CASSHPNRGTNEKLFF.

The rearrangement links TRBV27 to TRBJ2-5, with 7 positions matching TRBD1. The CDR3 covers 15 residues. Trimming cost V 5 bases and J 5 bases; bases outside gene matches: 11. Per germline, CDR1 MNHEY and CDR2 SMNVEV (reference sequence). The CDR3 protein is CASSRDSLEWETQYF. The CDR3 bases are TGTGCCAGCAGTCGGGACAGCCTAGAATGGGAGACCCAGTACTTC.

CDR3 protein: CASSPRGRGHYEQYF. For the CDR3, the DNA is TGCGCCAGCAGCCCAAGGGGCAGGGGGCACTACGAGCAGTACTTC. The chain has TRBV4-1 and TRBJ2-7; TRBD1 aligns across 8 bases. Losses at the gene ends were 4 bases for V and 3 bases for J; bases not matched to a gene: 8. Germline CDR1 and CDR2: MGHRA and YSYEKL. The CDR3 totals 15 residues.

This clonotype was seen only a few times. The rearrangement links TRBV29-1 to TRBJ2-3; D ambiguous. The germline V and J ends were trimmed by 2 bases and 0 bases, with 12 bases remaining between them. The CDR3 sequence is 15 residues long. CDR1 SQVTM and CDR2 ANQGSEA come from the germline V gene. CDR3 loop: CSVESRAKSTDTQYF. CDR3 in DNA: TGCAGCGTTGAATCTCGGGCGAAAAGCACAGATACGCAGTATTTT.

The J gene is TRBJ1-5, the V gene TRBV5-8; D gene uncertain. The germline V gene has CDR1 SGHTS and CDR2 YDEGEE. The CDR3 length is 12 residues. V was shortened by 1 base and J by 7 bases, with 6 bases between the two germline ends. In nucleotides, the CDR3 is TGTGCCAGCAGCTTGAGGCAGCAGCCCCAGCATTTT. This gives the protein CASSLRQQPQHF.

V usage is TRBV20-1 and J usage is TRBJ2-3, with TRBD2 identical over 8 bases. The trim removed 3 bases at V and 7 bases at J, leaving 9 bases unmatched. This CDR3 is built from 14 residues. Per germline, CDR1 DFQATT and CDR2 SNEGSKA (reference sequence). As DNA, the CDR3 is TGCAGTGCTAGGAGTGGACTAGCTGTGAATACGCAGTATTTT. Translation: CSARSGLAVNTQYF.

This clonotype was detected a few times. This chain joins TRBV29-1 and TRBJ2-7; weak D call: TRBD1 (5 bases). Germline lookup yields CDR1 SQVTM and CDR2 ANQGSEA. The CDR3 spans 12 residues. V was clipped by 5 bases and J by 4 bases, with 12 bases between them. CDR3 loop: CSVKRGPYEQYF. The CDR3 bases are TGCAGCGTTAAAAGGGGCCCTTACGAGCAGTACTTC.

The CDR3, as DNA: TGTGCCAGCAATAGGACAGGGAGATACTACGAGCAGTACTTC. Its translation is CASNRTGRYYEQYF. The rearrangement links TRBV12-3 or TRBV12-4 to TRBJ2-7; 8 bases are a match to TRBD1. This CDR3 is built from 14 residues. Trimming at V came to 7 bases and at J to 3 bases, leaving 8 bases not matched to a gene.

The CDR3 nucleotides are TGTGCCAGCAGTCCCCGGGACAGGACCTACAATGAGCAGTACTTC. Residues: CASSPRDRTYNEQYF. V is TRBV9 and J is TRBJ2-1; 8 bases match TRBD1. The better agreement between TRBJ2-7 and the DNA end casts doubt on the J call. Germline V lookup: CDR1 SGDLS, CDR2 YYNGEE. The length of the CDR3 is 15 residues.

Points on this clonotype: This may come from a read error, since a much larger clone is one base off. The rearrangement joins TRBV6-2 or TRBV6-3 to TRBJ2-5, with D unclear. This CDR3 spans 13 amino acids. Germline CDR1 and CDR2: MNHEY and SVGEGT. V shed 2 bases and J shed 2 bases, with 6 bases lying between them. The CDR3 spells CASSYPLQETQYF. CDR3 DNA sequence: TGTGCCAGCAGTTACCCGCTACAAGAGACCCAGTACTTC.

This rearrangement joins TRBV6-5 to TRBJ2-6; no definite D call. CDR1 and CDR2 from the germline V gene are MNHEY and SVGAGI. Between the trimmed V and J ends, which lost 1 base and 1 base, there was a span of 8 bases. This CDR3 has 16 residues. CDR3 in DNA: TGTGCCAGCAGTTACTACGGGTCTTCTGGGGCCAACGTCCTGACTTTC. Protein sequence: CASSYYGSSGANVLTF.

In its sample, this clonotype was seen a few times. The CDR3 sequence: CAISESAGQGNEQFF. As DNA, the CDR3 is TGTGCCATCAGTGAGTCCGCGGGACAGGGCAATGAGCAGTTCTTC. The rearrangement links TRBV10-3 to TRBJ2-1; TRBD1 aligns across 9 bases. The CDR3 has 15 residues. Losses at the gene ends were 0 bases for V and 6 bases for J; bases not matched to a gene: 3. Germline-derived CDR1 and CDR2 are ENHRY and SYGVKD.

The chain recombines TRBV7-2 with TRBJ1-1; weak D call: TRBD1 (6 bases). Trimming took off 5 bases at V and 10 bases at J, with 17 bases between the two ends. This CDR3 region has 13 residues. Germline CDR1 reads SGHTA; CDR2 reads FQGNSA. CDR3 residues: CASSPAGTFIAFF. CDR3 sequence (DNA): TGTGCCAGCAGCCCTGCGGGGACATTTATAGCTTTCTTT.

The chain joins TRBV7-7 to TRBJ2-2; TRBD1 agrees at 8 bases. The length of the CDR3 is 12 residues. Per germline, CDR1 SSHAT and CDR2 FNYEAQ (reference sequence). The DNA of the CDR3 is TGTGCATTACAGGGGGACACCGGGGAGCTGTTTTTT. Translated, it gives CALQGDTGELFF.

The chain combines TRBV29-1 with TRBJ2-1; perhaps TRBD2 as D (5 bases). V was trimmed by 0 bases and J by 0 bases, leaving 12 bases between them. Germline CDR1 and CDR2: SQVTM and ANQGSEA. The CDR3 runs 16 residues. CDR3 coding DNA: TGCAGCGTTGAAGATGGAGTGGGGAGCTCCTACAATGAGCAGTTCTTC. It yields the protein CSVEDGVGSSYNEQFF.

The CDR3 region has the DNA TGTGCCAGCAGCGTAGAGGGCTCCTTAGGGTCCCAGTACTTC. It codes for CASSVEGSLGSQYF. The chain uses TRBV9 and TRBJ2-5, with unresolved D. This CDR3 contains 14 residues. The germline V gene has CDR1 SGDLS and CDR2 YYNGEE. V lost 0 bases to trimming and J lost 9 bases, with 15 bases between them.